A selection of T cell receptor beta chains follows, all from one sample in a study of sequential checkpoint blockade in melanoma. Here immunoSEQ multiplex PCR was the method, and the copy in TCRdb shows in-frame clones only, minus some. The sample shows approximately 37,000 clones, roughly 81% of them seen only once. The sequencing used CD8+ T cells sorted from blood (inferred from file names), collected from a patient given nivolumab and ipilimumab in sequence. These receptor sequences come from a human donor with melanoma. The CDR3 runs from the conserved cysteine through the conserved F or W. A D gene is named only where the DNA matches it firmly. For some rows the clone size is stated as once, few or many, or as a class when expanded; others skip it.

j_call: TRBJ1-2
cdr3_length: 14
d_call: NA
v_call: TRBV6-5
clone_size: NA
cdr3_aa: CASSPVGGAGGYTF
cdr3_nt: TGTGCCAGCAGTCCCGTGGGGGGGGCAGGTGGCTACACCTTC

j_call: TRBJ1-1
cdr3_length: 16
d_call: TRBD1
v_call: TRBV7-6
clone_size: once
cdr3_aa: CASSAPTGGLNTEAFF
cdr3_nt: TGTGCCAGCAGCGCTCCGACAGGGGGCCTGAACACTGAAGCTTTCTTT

j_call: TRBJ2-1
cdr3_length: 15
d_call: TRBD2
v_call: TRBV5-1
clone_size: NA
cdr3_aa: CASSAGLAEYNEQFF
cdr3_nt: TGCGCCAGCAGCGCGGGACTAGCGGAGTACAATGAGCAGTTCTTC

j_call: TRBJ2-1
cdr3_length: 14
d_call: TRBD2
v_call: TRBV19
clone_size: NA
cdr3_aa: CASSTGLSGNEQFF
cdr3_nt: TGTGCCAGTAGTACGGGACTATCGGGTAATGAGCAGTTCTTC

j_call: TRBJ1-2
cdr3_length: 16
d_call: NA
v_call: TRBV7-8
clone_size: once
cdr3_aa: CASSIPEGAGFYGYTF
cdr3_nt: TGTGCCAGCAGCATTCCCGAGGGCGCCGGCTTTTATGGCTACACCTTC

j_call: TRBJ2-3
cdr3_length: 16
d_call: TRBD2
v_call: TRBV9
clone_size: NA
cdr3_aa: CASSYSGTSFTDTQYF
cdr3_nt: TGTGCCAGCAGTTACAGCGGGACTAGCTTCACAGATACGCAGTATTTT

j_call: TRBJ2-2
cdr3_length: 18
d_call: TRBD1
v_call: TRBV18
clone_size: NA
cdr3_aa: CASSSRQGIGPNTGELFF
cdr3_nt: TGTGCCAGCTCATCGCGACAGGGGATTGGGCCGAACACCGGGGAGCTGTTTTTT

j_call: TRBJ2-3
cdr3_length: 14
d_call: NA
v_call: TRBV28
clone_size: once
cdr3_aa: CASSFPGGTDTQYF
cdr3_nt: TGTGCCAGCAGTTTTCCCGGGGGCACAGATACGCAGTATTTT

j_call: TRBJ1-1
cdr3_length: 14
d_call: NA
v_call: TRBV7-2
clone_size: NA
cdr3_aa: CASRSFRGWTEAFF
cdr3_nt: TGTGCCAGCAGGTCATTCAGGGGATGGACTGAAGCTTTCTTT

j_call: TRBJ2-5
cdr3_length: 14
d_call: TRBD1
v_call: TRBV6-1
clone_size: NA
cdr3_aa: CASSDSGQGDDQYF
cdr3_nt: TGTGCCAGCAGTGACTCGGGACAGGGTGATGACCAGTACTTC

j_call: TRBJ2-1
cdr3_length: 14
d_call: TRBD1
v_call: TRBV5-6
clone_size: NA
cdr3_aa: CASSVGTGYNEQFF
cdr3_nt: TGTGCCAGCAGCGTCGGGACAGGGTACAATGAGCAGTTCTTC

j_call: TRBJ1-2
cdr3_length: 15
d_call: NA
v_call: TRBV6-5
clone_size: NA
cdr3_aa: CASSYSTGPRNGYTF
cdr3_nt: TGTGCCAGCAGTTACTCGACAGGCCCTCGGAATGGCTACACCTTC

j_call: TRBJ2-3
cdr3_length: 15
d_call: TRBD1
v_call: TRBV5-1
clone_size: NA
cdr3_aa: CASSPLPDRGDTQYF
cdr3_nt: TGCGCCAGCAGCCCACTCCCGGACAGGGGCGATACGCAGTATTTT

j_call: TRBJ2-1
cdr3_length: 13
d_call: NA
v_call: TRBV27
clone_size: NA
cdr3_aa: CASSPNPYNEQFF
cdr3_nt: TGTGCCAGCAGCCCCAATCCCTACAATGAGCAGTTCTTC

j_call: TRBJ2-5
cdr3_length: 15
d_call: TRBD2
v_call: TRBV28
clone_size: NA
cdr3_aa: CAAGDLTSGKETQYF
cdr3_nt: TGTGCCGCGGGGGATCTGACTAGCGGCAAAGAGACCCAGTACTTC

j_call: TRBJ2-7
cdr3_length: 14
d_call: NA
v_call: TRBV6-5
clone_size: NA
cdr3_aa: CASSYRQGPREQYF
cdr3_nt: TGTGCCAGCAGTTACCGGCAGGGCCCTCGGGAGCAGTACTTC

j_call: TRBJ2-7
cdr3_length: 14
d_call: TRBD2
v_call: TRBV7-6
clone_size: NA
cdr3_aa: CASSPTSHVYEQYF
cdr3_nt: TGTGCCAGCAGCCCGACTAGCCATGTCTACGAGCAGTACTTC